The 28 T cell receptor beta chains in this list originate from one sample, sequenced in a study of blood T cell repertoires in COVID-19. Assay used: immunoSEQ multiplex PCR; TCRdb lists only in-frame clones, some missing. Here the sample spans a few hundred thousand clones, nearly 90% being singletons. The source material was peripheral blood. These receptors were obtained from a man younger than 30 with active or convalescent COVID-19.

This clone was observed a few times. The chain employs TRBV2 and TRBJ1-2; D ambiguous. The CDR3 covers 17 residues. V lost 7 bases to trimming and J lost 0 bases, with 21 bases between them. From germline, CDR1 is SNHLY and CDR2 FYNNEI. CDR3 nucleotides: TGTGCCAGCACTCAGGAGGTGGGTTGGTCCGCTAACTATGGCTACACCTTC. It translates to CASTQEVGWSANYGYTF.

J is TRBJ1-1 and V is TRBV7-9; TRBD1 aligns across 8 bases. The CDR3 spans 16 residues. J was trimmed by 1 base and V by 0 bases; bases with no gene match: 4. Germline V CDR1 and CDR2: SEHNR, FQNEAQ (reference sequence). The CDR3 region has the DNA TGTGCCAGCAGCTTAGCAATGACAGGGGCGAACACTGAAGCTTTCTTT. It codes for CASSLAMTGANTEAFF.

This chain links TRBV18 with TRBJ1-5; D perhaps matches TRBD1 (6 bases). This CDR3 comprises 15 residues. CDR1 is KGHSH, CDR2 LQKENI, per germline. Between the trimmed V and J ends, which lost 2 bases and 7 bases, there was a span of 15 bases. CDR3 DNA: TGTGCCAGCTCACCAACCGGGGCAGGGGTCCAGCCCCAGCATTTT. Amino acid sequence: CASSPTGAGVQPQHF.

This chain connects TRBV27 to TRBJ2-2, with D perhaps TRBD1 (6 bases). The V end lost 2 bases, the J end lost 1 base, and 11 bases lay between the germline ends. Per germline, CDR1 MNHEY and CDR2 SMNVEV (reference sequence). This CDR3 is built from 16 residues. The CDR3 sequence: CASSLGTGWNTGELFF. CDR3 coding DNA: TGTGCCAGCAGTTTAGGTACAGGGTGGAACACCGGGGAGCTGTTTTTT.

J is TRBJ1-5 and V is TRBV3-1 (or the pseudogene TRBV3-2); D perhaps matches TRBD1 (5 bases). V was pared by 2 bases and J by 7 bases, with 9 bases between. Germline V gene sequence: CDR1 LGHDT, CDR2 YNNKEL (reference sequence). The CDR3 covers 13 residues. The CDR3 protein is CASSQQGGQPQHF. The DNA of the CDR3 is TGTGCCAGCAGCCAACAGGGTGGGCAGCCCCAGCATTTT.

A word on this clone: This CDR3 is also generated by other DNA sequences in the sample. The V call is TRBV5-1, the J call TRBJ1-1; TRBD1 might be the D (5 bases). This CDR3 is 13 amino acids long. Trimming cost V 1 base and J 1 base, with 5 bases left between them. The germline V gene encodes CDR1 SGHRS and CDR2 YFSETQ. CDR3 region: CASSLTGNTEAFF. The DNA for the CDR3 is TGCGCCAGCAGCTTGACAGGGAACACTGAAGCTTTCTTT.

This chain links TRBV6-5 with TRBJ2-7; 7 bases match TRBD2. Germline V gives CDR1 MNHEY, CDR2 SVGAGI. V shed 6 bases, J shed 0 bases, and the junction held 8 bases outside the gene matches. The CDR3 contains 15 residues. The CDR3 is CASRAGTMSSYEQYF. DNA of the CDR3: TGTGCCAGCAGAGCCGGGACTATGAGCTCCTACGAGCAGTACTTC.

This clone has only a few counts. This sequence joins TRBV5-1 and TRBJ2-7, with TRBD2 as a possible D gene (6 bases). Germline V gene lookup returns CDR1 SGHRS and CDR2 YFSETQ. The CDR3 contains 13 residues. Trimming stripped 2 bases from V and 5 bases from J, with 11 bases between. As DNA, the CDR3 is TGCGCCAGCAGCTTTCCCGGGGGTCACGAGCAGTACTTC. Protein: CASSFPGGHEQYF. The whole variable domain, filled in from reference TRBV5-1 and TRBJ2-7, reads KAGVTQTPRYLIKTRGQQVTLSCSPISGHRSVSWYQQTPGQGLQFLFEYFSETQRNKGNFPGRFSGRQFSNSRSEMNVSTLELGDSALYLCASSFPGGHEQYFGPGTRLTVT.

V usage is TRBV4-3 and J usage is TRBJ2-1; 8 positions match TRBD2. The CDR3 runs to 17 residues. Unmatched junction bases numbered 12, after V lost 0 bases and J lost 8 bases. The germline gives CDR1 LGHNA, CDR2 YSLEER. CDR3 nucleotides: TGCGCCAGCAGCCAAGACGGGGGACTAGGAGGATGGGATGAGCAGTTCTTC. This sequence encodes CASSQDGGLGGWDEQFF.

The chain recombines TRBV25-1 with TRBJ1-2, with D perhaps TRBD1 (5 bases). Germline CDR1 is MGHDK and CDR2 is SYGVNS. CDR3 length: 14 amino acids. V was pared by 5 bases and J by 9 bases, with 19 bases between. The CDR3 coding sequence is TGTGCCAGCAGTTCGCGGGGGAACTATGTTAGCTACACCTTC. The encoded protein is CASSSRGNYVSYTF.

The chain combines TRBV5-1 with TRBJ2-5, with 15 bases that match TRBD2. The CDR3 runs 16 residues. Trimming took 4 bases from V and 5 from J; bases not matched to a gene: 6. CDR1 and CDR2 from the germline V gene are SGHRS and YFSETQ. CDR3 sequence (DNA): TGCGCCAGCAGCCCAGGACTAGCGGGGGGGCTCGAGACCCAGTACTTC. Translation: CASSPGLAGGLETQYF.

This rearrangement joins TRBV13 to TRBJ1-6; 9 bases fit TRBD1. The V and J ends lost 5 bases and 10 bases, in that order; junction bases with no gene match: 12. The CDR3 is 16 residues long. Germline values: CDR1 PRHDT, CDR2 FYEKMQ (reference sequence). The CDR3 DNA reads as TGTGCCAGCAGCGGGACAGGGTACGTGATTGGATCACCCCTCCACTTT. Translating gives CASSGTGYVIGSPLHF.

In DNA form, the CDR3 reads TGTGCCAGCAGGGGCCCCGGACAGGACACCTACAATGAGCAGTTCTTC. Translated: CASRGPGQDTYNEQFF. This chain links TRBV27 with TRBJ2-1; 7 nucleotides line up with TRBD1. The V gene's germline CDR1 is MNHEY and CDR2 SMNVEV (reference sequence). This CDR3 is built from 16 residues. Losses at the gene ends were 6 bases for V and 2 bases for J; bases not matched to a gene: 10.

The chain links TRBV25-1 to TRBJ1-4; D unresolved. V lost 1 base, J lost 6 bases, and 6 bases lay in between. Germline V lookup: CDR1 MGHDK, CDR2 SYGVNS. The CDR3 has 13 amino acids. In DNA form, the CDR3 reads TGTGCCAGCAGTGAATGGAGCGATGAAAAACTGTTTTTT. This sequence encodes CASSEWSDEKLFF. The entire variable domain, with the rest obtained from reference TRBV25-1 and TRBJ1-4, is as follows: EADIYQTPRYLVIGTGKKITLECSQTMGHDKMYWYQQDPGMELHLIHYSYGVNSTEKGDLSSESTVSRIRTEHFPLTLESARPSHTSQYLCASSEWSDEKLFFGSGTQLSVL.

The V gene is TRBV3-1 (or the pseudogene TRBV3-2), the J gene TRBJ1-5; D gene unclear. The V gene's germline CDR1 is LGHDT and CDR2 YNNKEL (reference sequence). This CDR3 spans 13 amino acids. Trimming cost V 11 bases and J 1 base, with 12 bases left between them. CDR3 nucleotides: TGTGCCCCCTCCCGGAGGAGCAATCAGCCCCAGCATTTT. Residues: CAPSRRSNQPQHF.

The chain couples TRBV18 to TRBJ1-4; 9 bases agree with TRBD1. The CDR3 runs 18 residues. J was trimmed by 7 bases and V by 4 bases; bases with no gene match: 16. Germline lookup yields CDR1 KGHSH and CDR2 LQKENI. CDR3 DNA sequence: TGTGCCAGCTCACTCACAATTCATGCGGGACAGGGCGGTGAAAAACTGTTTTTT. It translates to CASSLTIHAGQGGEKLFF.

CDR3 in amino acids: CASSETAHSNQPQHF. The CDR3 DNA reads as TGTGCCAGCAGCGAGACAGCTCATAGCAATCAGCCCCAGCATTTT. This chain uses TRBV6-5 with TRBJ1-5; D might be TRBD1 (5 bases). This CDR3 contains 15 residues. Per the germline V gene, CDR1 is MNHEY and CDR2 is SVGAGI. Trimming left V 6 bases short and J 0 bases short, with 12 bases between.

The chain has TRBV27 and TRBJ2-1; 8 bases fit TRBD1. Germline V gene sequence: CDR1 MNHEY, CDR2 SMNVEV (reference sequence). Trimming cost V 4 bases and J 9 bases; bases outside gene matches: 8. CDR3 size: 14 residues. Here the CDR3 DNA reads TGTGCCAGCAGTTCGTGGACAGGGCGGGGTGAGCAGTTCTTC. It encodes CASSSWTGRGEQFF.

The chain combines TRBV5-6 with TRBJ2-3, with TRBD2 identical over 7 bases. CDR1 and CDR2 (germline): SGHDT, YYEEEE. The CDR3 has 16 residues. V shed 7 bases, J shed 0 bases, and the junction held 11 bases outside the gene matches. As DNA, the CDR3 is TGTGCCAGCTGCCGACGGGGGGAGCCTAGCACAGATACGCAGTATTTT. Its translation is CASCRRGEPSTDTQYF.

The sample holds one count of this clone. The chain couples TRBV28 to TRBJ1-1; D call uncertain. The CDR3 has 14 residues. The ends were cut back, 7 bases at V and 2 bases at J, with 14 bases in the middle. Germline CDR1 reads MDHEN; CDR2 reads SYDVKM. The CDR3 region is CASNSRLGNTEAFF. In nucleotides, the CDR3 is TGTGCCAGCAACAGTCGTTTAGGCAACACTGAAGCTTTCTTT.

V gene TRBV4-1 combines with J gene TRBJ2-1, with TRBD2 identical over 16 bases. With 2 bases clipped from V and 10 bases from J, the junction kept 8 bases outside the gene matches. CDR3 length: 17 residues. Germline V CDR1 and CDR2: MGHRA, YSYEKL. This CDR3 reads CASSQHSGTSGGGEQFF. The CDR3 DNA reads TGCGCCAGCAGCCAACACTCCGGGACTAGCGGGGGGGGAGAGCAGTTCTTC.

This clone appeared a few times. V and J are TRBV6-1 and TRBJ1-4; D remains unclear. The CDR3 sequence is 14 residues long. Germline lookup yields CDR1 MNHNS and CDR2 SASEGT. Between the trimmed V and J ends, which lost 1 base and 6 bases, there was a span of 9 bases. CDR3 bases: TGTGCCAGCAGTGAAGACGGCGGATATGAAAAACTGTTTTTT. The encoded protein is CASSEDGGYEKLFF.

The rearrangement joins TRBV19 to TRBJ1-6, with D perhaps TRBD1 (6 bases). CDR3 length equals 13 residues. Germline CDR1 is LNHDA and CDR2 is SQIVND (reference sequence). Deletions cut 11 bases from V and 6 bases from J, with 14 bases between. For the CDR3, the DNA is TGTGCCGGATCTGACAGGCCTAATTCACCCCTCCACTTT. The encoded protein is CAGSDRPNSPLHF. The variable domain in full, with the rest retrieved from reference TRBV19 and TRBJ1-6, is DGGITQSPKYLFRKEGQNVTLSCEQNLNHDAMYWYRQDPGQGLRLIYYSQIVNDFQKGDIAEGYSVSREKKESFPLTVTSAQKNPTAFYLCAGSDRPNSPLHFGNGTRLTVT.

This clone has only one observation. For the CDR3, the DNA is TGCGCCAGCAGCCATCCTGACCGGGACACTGAAGCTTTCTTT. Its protein is CASSHPDRDTEAFF. V gene TRBV4-1 combines with J gene TRBJ1-1, with D unresolved. Trimming took 3 bases from V and 3 from J, leaving 11 bases between them. The length of the CDR3 is 14 residues. Germline CDR1 is MGHRA and CDR2 is YSYEKL.

This clone showed up just a few times. The J gene is TRBJ2-3, the V gene TRBV19; 8 nucleotides agree with TRBD1. CDR3 size: 14 residues. Germline V gene lookup returns CDR1 LNHDA and CDR2 SQIVND (reference sequence). J gave up 8 bases and V 1 base, and 5 bases lay outside the gene matches. In nucleotides, the CDR3 is TGTGCCAGTAGTATAGGGCAGGGGGCGCGTACGCAGTATTTT. This gives the protein CASSIGQGARTQYF.

The chain has TRBV29-1 and TRBJ1-1; no clear D. The CDR3 sequence is 13 residues long. Germline-derived CDR1 and CDR2 are SQVTM and ANQGSEA. The germline V and J ends were trimmed by 3 bases and 2 bases, with 10 bases remaining between them. Here the CDR3 reads CSVDRVLNTEAFF. In nucleotides, the CDR3 is TGCAGCGTTGATCGGGTCCTTAACACTGAAGCTTTCTTT.

The chain employs TRBV29-1 and TRBJ2-1, with TRBD2 identical over 8 bases. Per germline, CDR1 SQVTM and CDR2 ANQGSEA. CDR3 length equals 15 residues. The junction had 12 bases not matched to a gene; V was cut back by 7 bases and J by 4 bases. The CDR3 spells CSDGGVDGRYNEQFF. The DNA for the CDR3 is TGCAGCGACGGGGGGGTGGACGGACGATACAATGAGCAGTTCTTC.

V and J are TRBV6-5 and TRBJ1-5, with D unresolved. V lost 6 bases and J lost 1, with 13 bases in between. CDR3 length: 15 amino acids. The germline V gene has CDR1 MNHEY and CDR2 SVGAGI. For the CDR3, the DNA is TGTGCCAGCAGCCTCCGTGGGCAGAGCAATCAGCCCCAGCATTTT. As protein: CASSLRGQSNQPQHF.